Below, 18 T cell receptor beta chains from the same sample are listed, as sequenced in a study of blood T cell repertoires in COVID-19. Here immunoSEQ multiplex PCR was the method, and the copy in TCRdb shows in-frame clones only, minus some. The sample shows around 250,000 clones, around four fifths of them seen only once. Sequenced sample: peripheral blood. These receptors were taken from a man aged 60 to 75 who had recovered from COVID-19.

This clone showed up just a few times. The chain is built from TRBV5-4 and TRBJ1-2; possibly TRBD1 for D (6 bases). CDR3 length equals 14 residues. Germline CDR1 reads SGHNT; CDR2 reads YYREEE (reference sequence). V was cut by 4 bases and J by 6 bases, with 16 bases left in between. Written as DNA, the CDR3 is TGTGCCAGCAGCCCCCCCGGGAACAGGGATGGCTACACCTTC. It yields the protein CASSPPGNRDGYTF.

V gene TRBV13 combines with J gene TRBJ2-7, with TRBD1 matching 7 bases. J lost 5 bases, V lost 5 bases, and 9 bases had no gene match. This CDR3 is 14 amino acids long. Germline lookup yields CDR1 PRHDT and CDR2 FYEKMQ (reference sequence). In DNA, the CDR3 is TGTGCCAGCAGCAAACGACAGGGCGGCCACGAGCAGTACTTC. Protein product: CASSKRQGGHEQYF. The whole variable domain, filled in from reference TRBV13 and TRBJ2-7, reads AAGVIQSPRHLIKEKRETATLKCYPIPRHDTVYWYQQGPGQDPQFLISFYEKMQSDKGSIPDRFSAQQFSDYHSELNMSSLELGDSALYFCASSKRQGGHEQYFGPGTRLTVT.

The rearrangement joins TRBV25-1 to TRBJ2-7; 9 nucleotides line up with TRBD1. V was pared by 2 bases and J by 4 bases, with 6 bases of the junction left unmatched. The CDR3 covers 15 residues. In germline, CDR1 is MGHDK, CDR2 SYGVNS. The CDR3 is CASSEPGTGMYEQYF. CDR3 DNA sequence: TGTGCCAGCAGTGAACCCGGGACAGGGATGTACGAGCAGTACTTC.

This rearrangement joins TRBV18 to TRBJ2-7; D remains ambiguous. Germline V gives CDR1 KGHSH, CDR2 LQKENI. V lost 2 bases, J lost 3 bases, and 14 bases lay in between. The CDR3 consists of 15 residues. CDR3 residues: CASSPNRQTRYEQYF. Written as DNA, the CDR3 is TGTGCCAGCTCACCAAATCGGCAGACACGCTACGAGCAGTACTTC.

This rearrangement joins TRBV7-2 to TRBJ1-3, with TRBD1 matching over 7 bases. Per germline, CDR1 SGHTA and CDR2 FQGNSA. There are 15 residues in the CDR3. V shed 4 bases, J shed 3 bases, and the junction held 6 bases outside the gene matches. CDR3 in amino acids: CASSSGAGGGNTIYF. The CDR3 coding sequence is TGTGCCAGCAGCTCCGGGGCAGGGGGTGGAAACACCATATATTTT.

V is TRBV20-1 and J is TRBJ2-1, with 10 bases matching TRBD2. Germline V gives CDR1 DFQATT, CDR2 SNEGSKA (reference sequence). This CDR3 has 12 amino acids. Trimming took 3 bases from V and 10 from J; bases not matched to a gene: 3. The CDR3 spells CSASSSGGEQFF. CDR3 coding DNA: TGCAGTGCTAGTTCTAGCGGGGGAGAGCAGTTCTTC.

Only one count was recorded for this clone. This chain links TRBV9 with TRBJ2-7, with D perhaps TRBD2 (6 bases). V was cut by 0 bases and J by 5 bases, with 18 bases left in between. The CDR3 loop spans 16 amino acids. The germline V gene encodes CDR1 SGDLS and CDR2 YYNGEE. CDR3 bases: TGTGCCAGCAGCGTAGCTACAGCGGGCAGTCAAAACGAGCAGTACTTC. Protein product: CASSVATAGSQNEQYF.

In its sample, this clone was seen once. The chain employs TRBV3-1 (or the pseudogene TRBV3-2) and TRBJ1-2, with 12 bases identical to TRBD1. J lost 9 bases, V lost 1 base, and 6 bases had no gene match. The germline gives CDR1 LGHDT, CDR2 YNNKEL (reference sequence). The CDR3 consists of 15 residues. The CDR3 spells CASSQGDRGRGRYTF. CDR3 DNA: TGTGCCAGCAGCCAAGGGGACAGGGGGCGCGGTCGCTACACCTTC.

The chain carries TRBV11-2 and TRBJ2-7, with 11 bases that match TRBD1. The CDR3 sequence is 17 residues long. The trim removed 5 bases at V and 3 bases at J, leaving 12 bases unmatched. The germline V gene has CDR1 SGHAT and CDR2 FQNNGV. CDR3 nucleotide sequence: TGTGCCAGCAGCAAGATGATCGGGACAGGGGGAAACTACGAGCAGTACTTC. Translation gives CASSKMIGTGGNYEQYF.

The chain joins TRBV14 to TRBJ1-2, with a possible D match to TRBD1 (6 bases). Trimming removed 1 base from V and 8 bases from J, with 17 bases in between. CDR1 is SGHDN and CDR2 is FVKESK in the germline V gene. This CDR3 comprises 15 residues. The CDR3 reads CASSQVGRGAQGYTF. CDR3 nucleotide sequence: TGTGCCAGCAGCCAAGTCGGTCGGGGGGCGCAAGGCTACACCTTC.

The V call is TRBV5-1, the J call TRBJ2-5; 13 bases line up with TRBD2. The CDR3 is 17 amino acids. J gave up 2 bases and V 0 bases, and 4 bases lay outside the gene matches. Per germline, CDR1 SGHRS and CDR2 YFSETQ. The CDR3 sequence is CASSLGTSGSRQETQYF. CDR3 nucleotides: TGCGCCAGCAGCTTGGGGACTAGCGGGAGTCGACAAGAGACCCAGTACTTC.

This chain joins TRBV2 and TRBJ1-1, with 7 bases identical to TRBD1. Per the germline V gene, CDR1 is SNHLY and CDR2 is FYNNEI. This CDR3 is built from 14 residues. The trim removed 3 bases at V and 0 bases at J, leaving 1 base unmatched. The CDR3, as DNA: TGTGCCAGCAGTGAGGACAGGATGAACACTGAAGCTTTCTTT. This codes for CASSEDRMNTEAFF.

The CDR3 is CSVEDPFAHTRGRDYGYTF. For the CDR3, the DNA is TGCAGCGTTGAAGATCCCTTCGCCCACACCAGGGGGCGCGACTATGGCTACACCTTC. This chain joins TRBV29-1 and TRBJ1-2, with TRBD1 matching 8 bases. This CDR3 has 19 amino acids. V lost 0 bases, J lost 3 bases, and 18 bases stayed unmatched. Germline CDR1 SQVTM, CDR2 ANQGSEA.

The chain carries TRBV6-1 and TRBJ2-1; 8 bases are a match to TRBD2. The trim removed 2 bases at V and 2 bases at J, leaving 2 bases unmatched. Germline V CDR1 and CDR2: MNHNS, SASEGT. CDR3 length: 15 amino acids. The CDR3 DNA is TGTGCCAGCAGTGAATCGGGGGGGGCCTACAATGAGCAGTTCTTC. Its protein is CASSESGGAYNEQFF.

V usage is TRBV9 and J usage is TRBJ2-3; 11 bases line up with TRBD2. The CDR3 is 17 amino acids. Losses at the gene ends were 2 bases for V and 0 bases for J; bases not matched to a gene: 5. Germline assignment: CDR1 SGDLS and CDR2 YYNGEE. Written as DNA, the CDR3 is TGTGCCAGCAGCGTCTCTAGCGGGGGGCTTAGCACAGATACGCAGTATTTT. Protein: CASSVSSGGLSTDTQYF.

The rearrangement links TRBV19 to TRBJ1-2, with 10 bases aligning to TRBD1. The V gene's germline CDR1 is LNHDA and CDR2 SQIVND (reference sequence). There are 15 residues in the CDR3. After removal of 7 bases from V and 0 bases from J, the junction contained 5 bases not matched to a gene. The CDR3 here is CASKHGQGANYGYTF. In DNA, the CDR3 is TGTGCCAGTAAACACGGACAGGGGGCTAACTATGGCTACACCTTC.

The V gene is TRBV3-1 (or the pseudogene TRBV3-2), the J gene TRBJ1-1; 8 nucleotides agree with TRBD1. CDR3 length: 14 amino acids. V trimming: 1 base; J trimming: 6 bases; junction bases outside the gene matches: 4. The V gene's germline CDR1 is LGHDT and CDR2 YNNKEL (reference sequence). CDR3 sequence: CASSQVQGVSEAFF. The CDR3 DNA is TGTGCCAGCAGCCAAGTACAGGGGGTATCTGAAGCTTTCTTT.

The J gene is TRBJ1-5, the V gene TRBV7-9, with TRBD1 as a possible D gene (5 bases). Germline assignment: CDR1 SEHNR and CDR2 FQNEAQ (reference sequence). V was pared by 5 bases and J by 3 bases, with 14 bases between. CDR3 length equals 15 residues. The CDR3 coding sequence is TGTGCCAGCAGCCCGGAGGGGTTACTCAATCAGCCCCAGCATTTT. Its protein is CASSPEGLLNQPQHF.